One sample yielded the 28 T cell receptor beta chains listed below, sequenced in a study of blood T cell repertoires in COVID-19 (dated by TCRdb to the early 2020s). Library construction relied on the immunoSEQ multiplex PCR assay. Imported from immuneACCESS, the table was reduced by TCRdb to in-frame sequences with V and J called. These copies leave out some clones; in studies compared against another copy, an unresolved V gene accounts for under half, and the cause of the remainder is not known. The sample includes over 75,000 clones, with roughly 88% observed a single time. The ten largest clones capture approximately 1.6% of the sample. The specimen sequenced was peripheral blood. The receptors shown here come from a human donor with active COVID-19. The donor label of this sample is uncertain.

The chain combines TRBV5-1 with TRBJ2-5; 12 nucleotides line up with TRBD2. Trimming at V came to 4 bases and at J to 5 bases, leaving 15 bases not matched to a gene. Per the germline V gene, CDR1 is SGHRS and CDR2 is YFSETQ. The CDR3 consists of 18 residues. The CDR3 sequence is CASSKLRASGGAMETQYF. The CDR3 nucleotides read TGCGCCAGCAGCAAGCTACGGGCTAGCGGGGGGGCCATGGAGACCCAGTACTTC.

The rearrangement links TRBV12-5 to TRBJ1-4; D possibly corresponds to TRBD1 (5 bases). The germline CDR1 and CDR2 sequences are LGHNT and FRNRAP. Trimming cost V 3 bases and J 0 bases, with 14 bases left between them. There are 17 residues in the CDR3. The CDR3 bases are TGTGCTAGTGGTTTCCCTCCCACAGGAGCAACTAATGAAAAACTGTTTTTT. It yields the protein CASGFPPTGATNEKLFF.

The chain joins TRBV25-1 to TRBJ2-2; 8 nucleotides align to TRBD1. The CDR3 is made up of 15 amino acids. Germline V gene lookup returns CDR1 MGHDK and CDR2 SYGVNS. Trimming at V came to 0 bases and at J to 6 bases, leaving 3 bases not matched to a gene. The CDR3 is CASSEYTQGAGELFF. The CDR3 DNA reads TGTGCCAGCAGTGAATATACACAGGGGGCCGGGGAGCTGTTTTTT.

V usage is TRBV6-5 and J usage is TRBJ2-7; 7 positions match TRBD1. Germline V gene sequence: CDR1 MNHEY, CDR2 SVGAGI. This CDR3 has 14 amino acids. The V segment lost 6 bases and the J segment 7 bases; nucleotides outside the gene matches: 12. CDR3 coding DNA: TGTGCCAGCAGAACCAGACAGGGCCTTTGGGAGCAGTACTTC. Translated: CASRTRQGLWEQYF.

The genes are TRBV19 and TRBJ2-5, with D unclear. Germline V gives CDR1 LNHDA, CDR2 SQIVND (reference sequence). This CDR3 has 13 residues. Trimming stripped 5 bases from V and 1 base from J, with 8 bases between. CDR3 protein: CASSPFLQETQYF. The CDR3, as DNA: TGTGCCAGTAGTCCCTTCCTCCAAGAGACCCAGTACTTC.

V usage is TRBV10-1 and J usage is TRBJ1-1; D is unresolved. The CDR3 has 13 residues. Deletions cut 4 bases from V and 5 bases from J, with 11 bases between. The germline gives CDR1 WNHNN, CDR2 SYGVQD (reference sequence). This chain's CDR3 is CASSARVGTEAFF. The CDR3 region has the DNA TGCGCCAGCAGTGCGAGGGTTGGTACTGAAGCTTTCTTT.

The chain carries TRBV6-5 and TRBJ1-1; TRBD1 matches at 8 bases. The V gene end was trimmed by 2 bases and the J gene end by 8 bases; junction bases not matched to a gene: 7. This CDR3 has 14 amino acids. Germline V gives CDR1 MNHEY, CDR2 SVGAGI. Written as DNA, the CDR3 is TGTGCCAGCAGTTACCCAGGGGGCTTTGGAGAAGCTTTCTTT. Protein: CASSYPGGFGEAFF.

The V and J genes are TRBV6-6 and TRBJ2-1; tentatively, D is TRBD2 (5 bases). Trimming shortened V by 5 bases and J by 5 bases, and 13 bases separated the two germline ends. The CDR3 sequence is 14 residues long. CDR1 and CDR2 (germline): MNHNY, SVGAGI (reference sequence). CDR3 in DNA: TGTGCCAGCAGTATGGCCGGGGAACACAATGAGCAGTTCTTC. This encodes CASSMAGEHNEQFF.

V and J are TRBV6-2 or TRBV6-3 and TRBJ2-7, with D perhaps TRBD1 (6 bases). Per germline, CDR1 MNHEY and CDR2 SVGEGT. CDR3 size: 15 residues. Trimming removed 6 bases from V and 3 bases from J, with 18 bases in between. The CDR3 is CASSRRTARHYEQYF. CDR3 bases: TGTGCCAGCAGCCGACGGACAGCGCGTCACTACGAGCAGTACTTC.

The gene calls are TRBV9 and TRBJ2-1; no reliable D call. V shed 0 bases and J shed 0 bases, with 7 bases lying between them. Per germline, CDR1 SGDLS and CDR2 YYNGEE. The CDR3 contains 15 residues. CDR3: CASSVEQSSYNEQFF. The CDR3 nucleotides are TGTGCCAGCAGCGTAGAGCAAAGCTCCTACAATGAGCAGTTCTTC.

The gene calls are TRBV4-1 and TRBJ2-1; D gene ambiguous. The CDR3 is 15 amino acids. V lost 0 bases and J lost 0, with 6 bases in between. CDR1 and CDR2 from the germline V gene are MGHRA and YSYEKL. The CDR3 here is CASSQDLSSYNEQFF. The DNA of the CDR3 is TGCGCCAGCAGCCAAGATCTAAGCTCCTACAATGAGCAGTTCTTC.

The J gene is TRBJ2-2, the V gene TRBV12-3 or TRBV12-4; D gene uncertain. The V end was cut by 4 bases, the J end by 8 bases, with 8 bases between. The length of the CDR3 is 12 residues. The CDR3 coding sequence is TGTGCCAGCAGTTCCCTTTTTGGGGAGCTGTTTTTT. Translating gives CASSSLFGELFF.

The chain uses TRBV6-4 and TRBJ2-7; 8 bases are shared with TRBD2. The CDR3 length is 16 residues. Looked up from germline, CDR1 is MRHNA and CDR2 is SNTAGT. V dropped 4 bases and J dropped 3; count of bases not matched to a gene: 11. CDR3 DNA: TGTGCCAGCAGTGCCTCCCGAGTAGCGGGGTGCTACGAGCAGTACTTC. Protein product: CASSASRVAGCYEQYF.

CDR3 loop: CASSPPGTGNNEQFF. Here the CDR3 DNA reads TGTGCCAGCAGTCCACCCGGGACAGGGAACAATGAGCAGTTCTTC. The chain joins TRBV6-2 or TRBV6-3 to TRBJ2-1, with 9 bases identical to TRBD1. From germline, CDR1 is MNHEY and CDR2 SVGEGT. This CDR3 spans 15 amino acids. V was clipped by 5 bases and J by 5 bases; unmatched bases: 7.

The chain uses TRBV29-1 and TRBJ1-4, with D possibly being TRBD1 (6 bases). Germline assignment: CDR1 SQVTM and CDR2 ANQGSEA. Deletions cut 5 bases from V and 6 bases from J, with 13 bases between. The CDR3 totals 13 residues. The CDR3 sequence: CSVRWGPDEKLFF. CDR3 in DNA: TGCAGCGTTAGGTGGGGGCCTGATGAAAAACTGTTTTTT.

V is TRBV27 and J is TRBJ1-6, with D possibly TRBD1 on 6 matching bases. Germline loops: CDR1 MNHEY, CDR2 SMNVEV (reference sequence). V was shortened by 7 bases and J by 3 bases, with 16 bases between the two germline ends. CDR3 length equals 16 residues. The CDR3 coding sequence is TGTGCCAGCATTAAACAGGGCCCAGACTATAATTCACCCCTCCACTTT. It translates to CASIKQGPDYNSPLHF.

V and J are TRBV10-3 and TRBJ2-3, with D uncertain. With 7 bases removed from V and 2 bases from J, the gap between germline ends came to 13 bases. This CDR3 is built from 14 residues. The germline gives CDR1 ENHRY, CDR2 SYGVKD. The CDR3 nucleotides are TGTGCCATCACCGCCGGGTCGAACACAGATACGCAGTATTTT. This codes for CAITAGSNTDTQYF.

V usage is TRBV15 and J usage is TRBJ1-1; D is unresolved. The germline V gene has CDR1 LNHNV and CDR2 YYDKDF (reference sequence). V dropped 0 bases and J dropped 0 bases, with 5 bases sitting between them. CDR3 size: 14 residues. The CDR3 DNA sequence: TGTGCCACCAGCAGAGATATTGTGAACACTGAAGCTTTCTTT. It encodes CATSRDIVNTEAFF. The entire variable domain, with the rest obtained from reference TRBV15 and TRBJ1-1, is as follows: DAMVIQNPRYQVTQFGKPVTLSCSQTLNHNVMYWYQQKSSQAPKLLFHYYDKDFNNEADTPDNFQSRRPNTSFCFLDIRSPGLGDTAMYLCATSRDIVNTEAFFGQGTRLTVV.

The chain uses TRBV5-6 and TRBJ1-2, with a tentative D call TRBD1 (6 bases). Per germline, CDR1 SGHDT and CDR2 YYEEEE. The CDR3 totals 14 residues. V lost 0 bases and J 7 bases, leaving 13 bases between the germline ends. CDR3 in DNA: TGTGCCAGCAGCTTGGACAGGGCCGTCATTGGCTACACCTTC. It yields the protein CASSLDRAVIGYTF.

The CDR3 protein is CASSLPGQPSSYNSPLHF. In DNA form, the CDR3 reads TGTGCCAGCAGCTTACCAGGACAGCCGAGCTCCTATAATTCACCCCTCCACTTT. The chain couples TRBV7-8 to TRBJ1-6; possible D gene TRBD1, 6 bases. The V gene lost 2 bases and the J gene lost 0 bases, with 14 bases spanning the gap. The length of the CDR3 is 18 residues. Germline CDR1 and CDR2: SGHVS and FQNEAQ. The full variable domain, its missing parts supplied by reference TRBV7-8 and TRBJ1-6, is GAGVSQSPRYKVAKRGQDVALRCDPISGHVSLFWYQQALGQGPEFLTYFQNEAQLDKSGLPSDRFFAERPEGSVSTLKIQRTQQEDSAVYLCASSLPGQPSSYNSPLHFGNGTRLTVT.

The chain couples TRBV6-5 to TRBJ1-1, with D possibly being TRBD1 (5 bases). Trimming left V 6 bases short and J 0 bases short, with 14 bases between. Germline-derived CDR1 and CDR2 are MNHEY and SVGAGI. The CDR3 totals 15 residues. CDR3 in DNA: TGTGCCAGCAGGGGTCGACAGAGATTGAACACTGAAGCTTTCTTT. Protein: CASRGRQRLNTEAFF.

This chain joins TRBV6-5 and TRBJ2-2; 7 bases are shared with TRBD1. Germline loops: CDR1 MNHEY, CDR2 SVGAGI. CDR3 size: 15 residues. Losses at the gene ends were 6 bases for V and 4 bases for J; bases not matched to a gene: 8. The CDR3 bases are TGTGCCAGCAGCATGATACAGGGGAGCACCGGGGAGCTGTTTTTT. This codes for CASSMIQGSTGELFF.

The chain recombines TRBV5-5 with TRBJ2-7, with 7 bases fitting TRBD1. CDR1 SGHKS and CDR2 YYEKEE come from the germline V gene (reference sequence). CDR3 length equals 14 residues. Unmatched junction bases numbered 7, after V lost 4 bases and J lost 3 bases. The CDR3 protein is CASSIRDSLYEQYF. DNA of the CDR3: TGTGCCAGCAGCATCCGGGACAGCCTCTACGAGCAGTACTTC.

The chain links TRBV5-1 to TRBJ2-2; unclear D gene. Germline loops: CDR1 SGHRS, CDR2 YFSETQ. V was cut by 2 bases and J by 4 bases, with 3 bases left in between. The CDR3 sequence is 12 residues long. In DNA, the CDR3 is TGCGCCAGCAGCTTTAGCACCGGGGAGCTGTTTTTT. The encoded protein is CASSFSTGELFF.

This sequence joins TRBV12-5 and TRBJ2-5, with TRBD1 matching 8 bases. V lost 5 bases and J lost 2; bases outside the gene matches: 7. This CDR3 has 15 residues. Germline CDR1 LGHNT, CDR2 FRNRAP. CDR3: CASGPGTGVQETQYF. CDR3 DNA sequence: TGTGCTAGTGGTCCCGGGACAGGAGTTCAAGAGACCCAGTACTTC.

V gene TRBV11-2 combines with J gene TRBJ1-1, with D uncertain. The CDR3 extends over 15 amino acids. Germline V lookup: CDR1 SGHAT, CDR2 FQNNGV. V shed 4 bases and J shed 5 bases, with 17 bases lying between them. CDR3 bases: TGTGCCAGCAGCTCTCTTATTAGGAAGGAGACTGAAGCTTTCTTT. It codes for CASSSLIRKETEAFF. Complete variable domain (other parts from reference TRBV11-2 and TRBJ1-1): EAGVAQSPRYKIIEKRQSVAFWCNPISGHATLYWYQQILGQGPKLLIQFQNNGVVDDSQLPKDRFSAERLKGVDSTLKIQPAKLEDSAVYLCASSSLIRKETEAFFGQGTRLTVV.

The V and J genes are TRBV27 and TRBJ1-1, with a possible D match to TRBD1 (6 bases). This CDR3 spans 16 amino acids. Germline assignment: CDR1 MNHEY and CDR2 SMNVEV (reference sequence). Trimming removed 6 bases at V and 6 bases at J, with 23 bases between. The CDR3: CASRSSIQGVVAEAFF. The CDR3 DNA follows: TGTGCCAGCAGATCCTCTATACAGGGCGTAGTTGCTGAAGCTTTCTTT.

This rearrangement joins TRBV3-1 (or the pseudogene TRBV3-2) to TRBJ2-2; 9 nucleotides line up with TRBD1. J lost 4 bases, V lost 3 bases, and 6 bases had no gene match. CDR1 and CDR2 (germline): LGHDT, YNNKEL (reference sequence). CDR3 length equals 16 residues. CDR3 sequence reads: CASSHKTGGCTGELFF. CDR3 bases: TGTGCCAGCAGCCACAAAACAGGGGGCTGCACCGGGGAGCTGTTTTTT.